The sequence of this TCR beta chain was determined in a study of T cells in Graves' hyperthyroidism and ophthalmopathy. TCR beta CDR3 regions were amplified from RNA transcripts. The HTBI primer set served for first-round RT-PCR of the TCR CDR3. TCRdb independently ran MiXCR on the multiplex PCR reads; one entry per CDR3 protein. The data show a few hundred thousand distinct CDR3 sequences, around 15% seen once. Study results and limitations: Median prediction lead before ophthalmopathy onset was six to eight months with the model. Blood held most thyroid clonotypes expanded above 0.001 frequency.

Trimming cost V 7 bases and J 5 bases, with 18 bases left between them. This CDR3 contains 14 residues. Germline lookup yields CDR1 SGHDT and CDR2 YYEEEE. This clonotype was observed a handful of times. The antigen is not known. Uncontrolled infection, other autoimmune disease, pregnancy or lactation disqualified patients from enrolment. The V and J genes are TRBV5-6 and TRBJ2-5; D is possibly TRBD1 or TRBD2 (5 bases each). The sequence was obtained from a woman aged 25 to 39 with Graves' ophthalmopathy. Sequencing input: blood. CDR3 DNA sequence: TGTGCCAGCGGACCTCCGGGACGGTTGGAGACCCAGTACTTC. This sequence encodes CASGPPGRLETQYF. Together with reference TRBV5-6 and TRBJ2-5, the CDR3 gives the full variable domain: DAGVTQSPTHLIKTRGQQVTLRCSPKSGHDTVSWYQQALGQGPQFIFQYYEEEERQRGNFPDRFSGHQFPNYSSELNVNALLLGDSALYLCASGPPGRLETQYFGPGTRLLVL.